Each of the 31 T cell receptor beta chains below was sequenced from the same sample in a study of T-cell memory formation after mild COVID-19. In TCRdb, the 5' RACE reads were re-called with MiXCR into one record per CDR3 protein. The table includes under 700,000 distinct CDR3 sequences, around 21% detected once. The sequenced sample was PBMCs or a T cell subset sorted from them (not recorded which). These receptors were taken from an adult woman who had mild COVID-19 (a few samples of this study predate the infection). Cell type and time point are not known.

The rearrangement uses TRBV7-9 and TRBJ1-1, with TRBD1 identical over 7 bases. The CDR3 has 14 residues. Trimming removed 4 bases from V and 5 bases from J; junction bases left unmatched: 7. Germline V gives CDR1 SEHNR, CDR2 FQNEAQ (reference sequence). The CDR3 here is CASSSAARGTEAFF. In DNA, the CDR3 is TGTGCCAGCAGCTCAGCAGCCAGGGGGACTGAAGCTTTCTTT.

The chain joins TRBV25-1 to TRBJ1-1; unclear D gene. V gave up 6 bases and J gave up 4 bases, with 9 bases separating them. CDR1 is MGHDK and CDR2 is SYGVNS in the germline V gene. The CDR3 is made up of 12 amino acids. The CDR3 is CASRAWSTEAFF. The CDR3 DNA is TGTGCCAGCAGGGCCTGGAGCACTGAAGCTTTCTTT.

In its sample, this clonotype was seen a few times. The chain uses TRBV14 and TRBJ2-2; D gene uncertain. CDR3 size: 14 residues. The ends were cut back, 4 bases at V and 4 bases at J, with 10 bases in the middle. Germline assignment: CDR1 SGHDN and CDR2 FVKESK. CDR3 loop: CASSLAAGTGELFF. CDR3 DNA: TGTGCCAGCAGCCTCGCGGCCGGCACCGGGGAGCTGTTTTTT. Filled out from reference TRBV14 and TRBJ2-2, the complete variable domain reads EAGVTQFPSHSVIEKGQTVTLRCDPISGHDNLYWYRRVMGKEIKFLLHFVKESKQDESGMPNNRFLAERTGGTYSTLKVQPAELEDSGVYFCASSLAAGTGELFFGEGSRLTVL.

This clonotype was seen a few times. The chain combines TRBV20-1 with TRBJ2-2, with 7 bases matching TRBD2. Germline loops: CDR1 DFQATT, CDR2 SNEGSKA (reference sequence). CDR3 length: 14 amino acids. V gave up 5 bases and J gave up 3 bases; unmatched junction bases: 6. DNA for the CDR3: TGCAGTGCTCGGACGGGGGGTGACACCGGGGAGCTGTTTTTT. It is translated as CSARTGGDTGELFF.

J is TRBJ2-7 and V is TRBV29-1, with a possible D match to TRBD1 (5 bases). The length of the CDR3 is 13 residues. Trimming stripped 3 bases from V and 1 base from J, with 10 bases between. The V gene's germline CDR1 is SQVTM and CDR2 ANQGSEA. In DNA, the CDR3 is TGCAGCGTTGAGGCGGCAGGGTCCTACGAGCAGTACTTC. It encodes CSVEAAGSYEQYF.

V is TRBV5-1 and J is TRBJ1-1; weak D call: TRBD1 (5 bases). V lost 4 bases and J lost 3, with 13 bases in between. CDR1 and CDR2 (germline): SGHRS, YFSETQ. This CDR3 comprises 14 residues. CDR3 in DNA: TGCGCCAGCAGCGATCAGGGTCAGGACACTGAAGCTTTCTTT. Amino acids: CASSDQGQDTEAFF.

V gene TRBV2 combines with J gene TRBJ1-2; a weak D match, TRBD1 (5 bases). CDR1 and CDR2 (germline): SNHLY, FYNNEI. V gave up 3 bases and J gave up 3 bases, with 8 bases separating them. This CDR3 comprises 13 residues. This CDR3 is CASSDRDYYGYTF. The CDR3 nucleotides read TGTGCCAGCAGTGACCGGGACTACTATGGCTACACCTTC.

This clonotype was recorded a few times. J is TRBJ2-5 and V is TRBV12-3 or TRBV12-4, with D tentatively TRBD1 or TRBD2 (5 bases each). The V end was cut by 4 bases, the J end by 6 bases, with 15 bases between. The CDR3 has 14 residues. In DNA form, the CDR3 reads TGTGCCAGCAGTTCTGATGTGGGACCCCAGACCCAGTACTTC. This gives the protein CASSSDVGPQTQYF.

V is TRBV30 and J is TRBJ1-2; 10 bases line up with TRBD1. The CDR3 length is 17 residues. The V and J ends lost 0 bases and 3 bases, in that order; junction bases with no gene match: 10. Germline V gene lookup returns CDR1 GTSNPN and CDR2 SVGIG (reference sequence). CDR3 amino acids: CAWSVRRQGAADYGYTF. The CDR3 DNA follows: TGTGCCTGGAGTGTACGAAGACAGGGGGCTGCAGACTATGGCTACACCTTC.

V gene TRBV27 combines with J gene TRBJ2-7, with 7 bases that match TRBD2. The CDR3 length is 15 residues. The J segment lost 2 bases and the V segment lost 3 bases, leaving 7 bases of the junction unmatched. Germline CDR1 MNHEY, CDR2 SMNVEV (reference sequence). The CDR3 here is CASSFLAGATYEQYF. CDR3 sequence (DNA): TGTGCCAGCAGTTTCCTGGCGGGAGCCACCTACGAGCAGTACTTC.

The chain couples TRBV5-1 to TRBJ2-7; D may match TRBD1 or TRBD2 (5 bases each). CDR1 is SGHRS and CDR2 is YFSETQ in the germline V gene. The CDR3 totals 15 residues. The V end was cut by 7 bases, the J end by 0 bases, with 17 bases between. The CDR3 protein is CASGESAGSSYEQYF. In nucleotides, the CDR3 is TGCGCCAGCGGGGAATCGGCAGGGAGCTCCTACGAGCAGTACTTC.

This chain links TRBV5-1 with TRBJ2-2; 7 nucleotides match TRBD1. Trimming removed 2 bases from V and 7 bases from J; junction bases left unmatched: 5. Germline V lookup: CDR1 SGHRS, CDR2 YFSETQ. CDR3 length: 14 residues. DNA of the CDR3: TGCGCCAGCAGCTTACAGGGGTCGTACGGGGAGCTGTTTTTT. Translated, it gives CASSLQGSYGELFF.

This rearrangement joins TRBV27 to TRBJ1-5, with TRBD1 identical over 9 bases. V gave up 6 bases and J gave up 6 bases; unmatched junction bases: 6. Germline V gives CDR1 MNHEY, CDR2 SMNVEV (reference sequence). The length of the CDR3 is 14 residues. CDR3 sequence reads: CASRLTGGRQPQHF. The CDR3, as DNA: TGTGCCAGCAGACTAACAGGGGGCCGTCAGCCCCAGCATTTT.

The table lists this clonotype with a few counts. The rearrangement links TRBV3-1 to TRBJ1-1, with D uncertain. This CDR3 comprises 13 residues. From germline, CDR1 is LGHDT and CDR2 YNNKEL (reference sequence). V was pared by 0 bases and J by 11 bases, with 13 bases between. This CDR3 is CASSQDLTREAFF. CDR3 nucleotides: TGTGCCAGCAGCCAAGATCTTACCCGGGAGGCTTTCTTT.

The chain employs TRBV3-1 and TRBJ1-1, with a weak D call TRBD1 (6 bases). CDR1 and CDR2 from the germline V gene are LGHDT and YNNKEL (reference sequence). This CDR3 region has 13 residues. V lost 4 bases to trimming and J lost 11 bases, with 17 bases between them. CDR3 nucleotides: TGTGCCAGCAGCCCTAACCCCCAGGGGAGGGCTTTCTTT. As protein: CASSPNPQGRAFF.

This sequence joins TRBV7-9 and TRBJ1-1, with 9 bases matching TRBD1. Germline loops: CDR1 SEHNR, CDR2 FQNEAQ (reference sequence). The CDR3 sequence is 17 residues long. Trimming removed 0 bases from V and 5 bases from J; junction bases left unmatched: 10. The CDR3 loop reads CASSLALRTGAGTEAFF. In DNA form, the CDR3 reads TGTGCCAGCAGCTTAGCCTTACGGACAGGGGCGGGGACTGAAGCTTTCTTT.

The rearrangement joins TRBV5-6 to TRBJ1-2; D perhaps matches TRBD1 (6 bases). The CDR3 is made up of 15 amino acids. Trimming shortened V by 0 bases and J by 4 bases, and 13 bases separated the two germline ends. Germline V gene sequence: CDR1 SGHDT, CDR2 YYEEEE. The CDR3 loop reads CASSLGRTAFYGYTF. As DNA, the CDR3 is TGTGCCAGCAGCTTGGGACGGACAGCGTTCTATGGCTACACCTTC.

The chain uses TRBV29-1 and TRBJ1-2, with D possibly TRBD1 on 5 matching bases. Per the germline V gene, CDR1 is SQVTM and CDR2 is ANQGSEA. The CDR3 runs 11 residues. V gave up 4 bases and J gave up 8 bases, with 11 bases separating them. In DNA form, the CDR3 reads TGCAGCGTTGGTGCAGGGTTCGGCTACACCTTC. Protein product: CSVGAGFGYTF.

This clonotype was counted only a few times. The rearrangement links TRBV10-3 to TRBJ2-1; no clear D gene. The CDR3 runs to 13 residues. CDR1 and CDR2 (germline): ENHRY, SYGVKD. Trimming took 5 bases from V and 8 from J, leaving 13 bases between them. The CDR3 loop is CAISFRKGHEQFF. The CDR3 nucleotides read TGTGCCATCAGTTTTCGCAAAGGGCATGAGCAGTTCTTC.

The V and J genes are TRBV2 and TRBJ2-6, with D possibly matching TRBD2 (7 bases). With 6 bases removed from V and 4 bases from J, the gap between germline ends came to 22 bases. Germline CDR1 is SNHLY and CDR2 is FYNNEI. There are 18 residues in the CDR3. The CDR3 here is CASRGIRGRALGANVLTF. CDR3 in DNA: TGTGCCAGCAGGGGGATTAGGGGGAGGGCCCTCGGGGCCAACGTCCTGACTTTC. The complete variable domain, with remaining parts taken from reference TRBV2 and TRBJ2-6, reads EPEVTQTPSHQVTQMGQEVILRCVPISNHLYFYWYRQILGQKVEFLVSFYNNEISEKSEIFDDQFSVERPDGSNFTLKIRSTKLEDSAMYFCASRGIRGRALGANVLTFGAGSRLTVL.

This clonotype appeared many times. The V and J genes are TRBV7-2 and TRBJ2-3; 9 positions match TRBD1. Germline lookup yields CDR1 SGHTA and CDR2 FQGNSA. CDR3 length equals 15 residues. J gave up 8 bases and V 5 bases, and 11 bases lay outside the gene matches. The CDR3 region has the DNA TGTGCCAGCAGCCGCCGGGGACAGGGATCGGGTACGCAGTATTTT. The encoded protein is CASSRRGQGSGTQYF.

Only a few counts were recorded for this clonotype. The V gene is TRBV7-9, the J gene TRBJ1-3; D gene ambiguous. CDR1 and CDR2 (germline): SEHNR, FQNEAQ (reference sequence). V lost 10 bases and J 9 bases, leaving 7 bases between the germline ends. The CDR3 totals 9 residues. Here the CDR3 DNA reads TGTGCCATCGGGAGCACCATATATTTT. It is translated as CAIGSTIYF.

The chain employs TRBV12-3 or TRBV12-4 and TRBJ2-3, with D unresolved. V gave up 2 bases and J gave up 0 bases, with 6 bases separating them. The CDR3 is 14 residues long. The CDR3 loop reads CASSLSASTDTQYF. DNA for the CDR3: TGTGCCAGCAGTTTAAGCGCCAGCACAGATACGCAGTATTTT.

This clonotype was seen more than once but under ten times. The rearrangement links TRBV12-3 or TRBV12-4 to TRBJ1-1; 9 bases are a match to TRBD1. CDR3 size: 13 residues. Trimming at V came to 10 bases and at J to 5 bases, leaving 8 bases not matched to a gene. CDR3 sequence: CATNRGRVTEAFF. The CDR3 region has the DNA TGTGCCACCAACAGGGGGCGCGTTACTGAAGCTTTCTTT.

This clonotype occurred once. The chain links TRBV9 to TRBJ1-1; D gene unclear. The V end lost 3 bases, the J end lost 3 bases, and 21 bases lay between the germline ends. CDR3 length: 17 residues. The V gene's germline CDR1 is SGDLS and CDR2 YYNGEE. CDR3 in DNA: TGTGCCAGCAGCGGACCCAGCCAACAGACAAGTCACACTGAAGCTTTCTTT. Amino acids: CASSGPSQQTSHTEAFF. Looking up the rest from reference TRBV9 and TRBJ1-1 gives the full variable domain: DSGVTQTPKHLITATGQRVTLRCSPRSGDLSVYWYQQSLDQGLQFLIQYYNGEERAKGNILERFSAQQFPDLHSELNLSSLELGDSALYFCASSGPSQQTSHTEAFFGQGTRLTVV.

This clonotype was detected a few times. The chain links TRBV7-3 to TRBJ2-2, with 7 bases aligning to TRBD1. Germline-derived CDR1 and CDR2 are SGHTA and FQGTGA. V trimming: 5 bases; J trimming: 4 bases; junction bases outside the gene matches: 10. This CDR3 comprises 16 residues. The CDR3 DNA follows: TGTGCCAGCAGCCCTACAGGGGCCCCGGGCACCGGGGAGCTGTTTTTT. As protein: CASSPTGAPGTGELFF.

The genes are TRBV11-2 and TRBJ1-5; the D is unclear. Trimming pared 1 base from V and 7 bases from J, leaving 8 bases between. The CDR3 is 13 amino acids. Germline lookup yields CDR1 SGHAT and CDR2 FQNNGV. The DNA for the CDR3 is TGTGCCAGCAGCTTAGTCCTCGGGCAGCCCCAGCATTTT. It is translated as CASSLVLGQPQHF. Variable domain in full (rest from reference TRBV11-2 and TRBJ1-5): EAGVAQSPRYKIIEKRQSVAFWCNPISGHATLYWYQQILGQGPKLLIQFQNNGVVDDSQLPKDRFSAERLKGVDSTLKIQPAKLEDSAVYLCASSLVLGQPQHFGDGTRLSIL.

The rearrangement uses TRBV18 and TRBJ2-7; D not resolved. With 5 bases removed from V and 4 bases from J, the gap between germline ends came to 12 bases. CDR1 KGHSH and CDR2 LQKENI come from the germline V gene. The CDR3 has 13 residues. In DNA, the CDR3 is TGTGCCAGCTCATTCTCCGAGAGATACGAGCAGTACTTC. This codes for CASSFSERYEQYF.

This clonotype was detected many times. The V call is TRBV5-1, the J call TRBJ2-1; D is perhaps TRBD2 (6 bases). V shed 4 bases and J shed 7 bases, with 18 bases lying between them. CDR3 length equals 15 residues. From germline, CDR1 is SGHRS and CDR2 YFSETQ. The CDR3 nucleotides are TGCGCCAGCAGCCGCAGACAATCCGGGGGAAATGAGCAGTTCTTC. Translation: CASSRRQSGGNEQFF.

This clonotype has only a few counts. V usage is TRBV7-2 and J usage is TRBJ2-7, with no clear D. Germline loops: CDR1 SGHTA, CDR2 FQGNSA. V shed 0 bases and J shed 5 bases, with 11 bases lying between them. This CDR3 is built from 14 residues. As DNA, the CDR3 is TGTGCCAGCAGCTTAGCGGTAGGGTACCACGAGCAGTACTTC. Translated: CASSLAVGYHEQYF.

The CDR3 is CASSQEETGYYEQYF. The CDR3 nucleotides read TGTGCCAGCAGCCAGGAAGAGACAGGGTACTACGAGCAGTACTTC. The rearrangement uses TRBV3-1 and TRBJ2-7; 7 nucleotides line up with TRBD1. The CDR3 is 15 amino acids. Unmatched junction bases numbered 8, after V lost 3 bases and J lost 3 bases. The V gene's germline CDR1 is LGHDT and CDR2 YNNKEL (reference sequence).